One sample yielded the 18 T cell receptor beta chains listed below, sequenced in a study of T cells after yellow fever vaccination. TCRdb fed the 5' RACE reads into MiXCR, producing one record per CDR3 protein. This repertoire shows some 300,000 distinct CDR3 sequences, around 8.1% found once; its top ten account for 17%. The sequencing used PBMCs, collected roughly seven weeks after the first yellow fever vaccination. These TCRs come from a man between 18 and 35 years old who received the YFV17D yellow fever vaccine.

The rearrangement joins TRBV5-1 to TRBJ2-1, with D perhaps TRBD2 (5 bases). CDR3 length: 18 amino acids. Germline V gene data show CDR1 as SGHRS and CDR2 as YFSETQ. V was cut by 0 bases and J by 0 bases, with 16 bases left in between. The CDR3 reads CASSLAVASPSSYNEQFF. In nucleotides, the CDR3 is TGCGCCAGCAGCTTGGCGGTGGCTAGCCCGAGCTCCTACAATGAGCAGTTCTTC.

This clonotype was picked up many times. The rearrangement links TRBV5-1 to TRBJ2-3; D is unresolved. Germline loops: CDR1 SGHRS, CDR2 YFSETQ. V was pared by 1 base and J by 1 base, with 13 bases between. CDR3 size: 16 residues. This chain's CDR3 is CASSLPVGLGTDTQYF. Here the CDR3 DNA reads TGCGCCAGCAGCTTGCCCGTGGGCCTGGGCACAGATACGCAGTATTTT.

The J gene is TRBJ2-7, the V gene TRBV5-1; D possibly uses TRBD1 or TRBD2 (7 bases each). CDR3 length equals 14 residues. CDR1 is SGHRS, CDR2 YFSETQ, per germline. The V and J ends lost 6 bases and 2 bases respectively, with 15 bases between them. This CDR3 is CASTTGRAPYEQYF. In DNA, the CDR3 is TGCGCCAGCACGACAGGGAGGGCTCCCTACGAGCAGTACTTC.

This clonotype was seen many times. The chain carries TRBV5-1 and TRBJ1-3; unclear D gene. CDR1 is SGHRS and CDR2 is YFSETQ in the germline V gene. V dropped 0 bases and J dropped 2 bases, with 9 bases sitting between them. This CDR3 has 15 amino acids. CDR3 region: CASSLEWGTGNTIYF. For the CDR3, the DNA is TGCGCCAGCAGCTTGGAATGGGGAACTGGAAACACCATATATTTT.

V is TRBV5-1 and J is TRBJ2-3, with a weak D call TRBD1 (5 bases). V lost 1 base and J lost 3, with 9 bases in between. This CDR3 has 14 amino acids. The germline CDR1 and CDR2 sequences are SGHRS and YFSETQ. The CDR3 coding sequence is TGCGCCAGCAGCTTGAAGGGGCCGACAGATACGCAGTATTTT. Amino acid sequence: CASSLKGPTDTQYF.

The rearrangement uses TRBV5-1 and TRBJ2-3, with TRBD1 matching over 9 bases. Trimming cost V 5 bases and J 4 bases; bases outside gene matches: 8. Germline V lookup: CDR1 SGHRS, CDR2 YFSETQ. This CDR3 region has 15 residues. CDR3 in amino acids: CASRSEGQGSDTQYF. The CDR3 DNA sequence: TGCGCCAGCAGGTCTGAGGGACAGGGTTCAGATACGCAGTATTTT.

The table lists this clonotype with a count of one. CDR3 coding DNA: TGCAGTGCGCTCTCGGTCGCAGGGTTCACAGATACGCAGTATTTT. Translated: CSALSVAGFTDTQYF. The chain recombines TRBV20-1 with TRBJ2-3, with D perhaps matching TRBD1 (5 bases). The CDR3 spans 15 residues. The V and J ends lost 6 bases and 2 bases respectively, with 18 bases between them. Germline-derived CDR1 and CDR2 are DFQATT and SNEGSKA (reference sequence).

The V and J genes are TRBV5-1 and TRBJ2-7; TRBD2 matches at 7 bases. This CDR3 spans 19 amino acids. In germline, CDR1 is SGHRS, CDR2 YFSETQ. V lost 1 base, J lost 0 bases, and 16 bases stayed unmatched. CDR3: CASSLNPTPNSGSSYEQYV. Written as DNA, the CDR3 is TGCGCCAGCAGCTTGAACCCGACGCCCAATAGCGGGTCCTCCTACGAGCAGTACGTC.

This clonotype was seen repeatedly, ten times or more. The CDR3 nucleotides read TGTGCCAGCAGTTACTTCAGGGCGGACAATGAGCAGTTCTTC. Translating it yields CASSYFRADNEQFF. The chain carries TRBV6-2 or TRBV6-3 and TRBJ2-1; TRBD1 is a possible D gene (5 bases). Trimming took 1 base from V and 5 from J, leaving 9 bases between them. There are 14 residues in the CDR3. CDR1 is MNHEY, CDR2 SVGEGT, per germline.

This clonotype was observed a few times. This chain connects TRBV21-1 to TRBJ1-5; TRBD1, as called in the table, went unchecked against the DNA. TRBV21-1 is annotated as a pseudogene. CDR3 size: 15 residues. The CDR3 is CASSKNGRGNQPQHF. CDR3 DNA: TGTGCCAGCAGCAAAAATGGCAGGGGCAATCAGCCCCAGCATTTT.

This chain joins TRBV7-9 and TRBJ2-5; tentatively, D is TRBD1 or TRBD2 (5 bases each). The CDR3 runs to 15 residues. From germline, CDR1 is SEHNR and CDR2 FQNEAQ (reference sequence). The V end lost 0 bases, the J end lost 4 bases, and 12 bases lay between the germline ends. As DNA, the CDR3 is TGTGCCAGCAGCTTAGCGCGCGTGGGGGTAGAGACCCAGTACTTC. Its translation: CASSLARVGVETQYF.

This sequence joins TRBV7-3 and TRBJ2-5; 10 bases agree with TRBD2. From germline, CDR1 is SGHTA and CDR2 FQGTGA. The CDR3 runs to 15 residues. V lost 5 bases, J lost 5 bases, and 8 bases stayed unmatched. The DNA of the CDR3 is TGTGCCAGCAGCCTAGCGGGGGTGCCCCGGGAGACCCAGTACTTC. Residues: CASSLAGVPRETQYF.

The sample holds a few counts of this clonotype. The V call is TRBV6-2 or TRBV6-3, the J call TRBJ2-1, with a tentative D call TRBD2 (5 bases). This CDR3 comprises 14 residues. Germline CDR1 and CDR2: MNHEY and SVGEGT. V lost 5 bases and J 9 bases, leaving 17 bases between the germline ends. CDR3 amino acids: CASSTGLAWAEQFF. Written as DNA, the CDR3 is TGTGCCAGCAGTACCGGACTGGCCTGGGCTGAGCAGTTCTTC.

CDR3 region: CASSSRQPGNTIYF. The CDR3, as DNA: TGTGCCAGCAGCTCTCGACAGCCAGGAAACACCATATATTTT. The genes are TRBV3-1 and TRBJ1-3, with TRBD1 as a possible D gene (5 bases). Germline V gene sequence: CDR1 LGHDT, CDR2 YNNKEL (reference sequence). The CDR3 consists of 14 residues. Trimming pared 5 bases from V and 4 bases from J, leaving 12 bases between. The variable domain in full, with the rest retrieved from reference TRBV3-1 and TRBJ1-3, is DTAVSQTPKYLVTQMGNDKSIKCEQNLGHDTMYWYKQDSKKFLKIMFSYNNKELIINETVPNRFSPKSPDKAHLNLHINSLELGDSAVYFCASSSRQPGNTIYFGEGSWLTVV.

The gene calls are TRBV4-3 and TRBJ2-1, with 7 nucleotides matching TRBD2. With V trimmed by 0 bases and J by 10 bases, 3 bases remained unmatched. The CDR3 length is 13 residues. Germline lookup yields CDR1 LGHNA and CDR2 YSLEER. CDR3 coding DNA: TGCGCCAGCAGCCAAGAAGCGGGGAGAGAGCAGTTCTTC. Translated, it gives CASSQEAGREQFF.

This clonotype came up a few times. The rearrangement uses TRBV6-6 and TRBJ2-2, with D perhaps TRBD1 (6 bases). CDR1 and CDR2 from the germline V gene are MNHNY and SVGAGI (reference sequence). CDR3 length: 13 amino acids. V was pared by 2 bases and J by 8 bases, with 9 bases between. The CDR3 loop reads CASSYVGAGELFF. Written as DNA, the CDR3 is TGTGCCAGCAGTTACGTGGGGGCAGGGGAGCTGTTTTTT.

About this clonotype: It may be a read error: a sequence one base away is much more abundant. The chain links TRBV10-3 to TRBJ2-1; D could derive from TRBD1 or TRBD2 (5 bases each). This CDR3 is built from 14 residues. The germline V and J ends were trimmed by 4 bases and 10 bases, with 17 bases remaining between them. CDR1 is ENHRY, CDR2 SYGVKD, per germline. CDR3 bases: TGTGCCATCAGTGGGGCGAGGGGCGTCGGAGAGCAGTTCTTC. Translated: CAISGARGVGEQFF.

This chain joins TRBV5-4 and TRBJ2-1, with D possibly being TRBD2 (6 bases). The CDR3 covers 17 residues. The germline V and J ends were trimmed by 0 bases and 9 bases, with 22 bases remaining between them. Per the germline V gene, CDR1 is SGHNT and CDR2 is YYREEE (reference sequence). The chain's CDR3 is CASSLAEGLLRIGEQFF. The CDR3 bases are TGTGCCAGCAGCTTGGCGGAGGGGCTGCTAAGGATTGGTGAGCAGTTCTTC.